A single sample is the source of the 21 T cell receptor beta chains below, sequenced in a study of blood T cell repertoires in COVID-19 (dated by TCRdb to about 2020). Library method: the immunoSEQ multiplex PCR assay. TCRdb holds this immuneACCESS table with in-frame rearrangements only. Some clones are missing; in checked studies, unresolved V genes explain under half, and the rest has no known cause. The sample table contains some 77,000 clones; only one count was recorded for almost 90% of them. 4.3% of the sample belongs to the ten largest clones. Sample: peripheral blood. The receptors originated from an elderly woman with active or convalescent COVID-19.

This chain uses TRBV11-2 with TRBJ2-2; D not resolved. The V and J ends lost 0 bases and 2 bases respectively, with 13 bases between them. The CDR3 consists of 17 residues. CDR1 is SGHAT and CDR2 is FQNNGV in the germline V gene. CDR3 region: CASSLERFGLNTGELFF. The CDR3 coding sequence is TGTGCCAGCAGCTTAGAGCGGTTCGGCCTAAACACCGGGGAGCTGTTTTTT.

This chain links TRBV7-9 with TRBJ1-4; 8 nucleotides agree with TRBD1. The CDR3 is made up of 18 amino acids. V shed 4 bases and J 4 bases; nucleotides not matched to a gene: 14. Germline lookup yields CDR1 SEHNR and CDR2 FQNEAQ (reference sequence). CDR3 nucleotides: TGTGCCAGCAGCTCAATGGGGACAGGCCTAGATTTTAATGAAAAACTGTTTTTT. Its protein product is CASSSMGTGLDFNEKLFF.

In DNA, the CDR3 is TGTGCCAGCAGTCACAGGGGGGCCTACGAGCAGTACTTC. Its protein product is CASSHRGAYEQYF. The chain has TRBV25-1 and TRBJ2-7; 8 bases fit TRBD1. V trimming: 5 bases; J trimming: 2 bases; junction bases outside the gene matches: 2. The germline gives CDR1 MGHDK, CDR2 SYGVNS. The CDR3 consists of 13 residues.

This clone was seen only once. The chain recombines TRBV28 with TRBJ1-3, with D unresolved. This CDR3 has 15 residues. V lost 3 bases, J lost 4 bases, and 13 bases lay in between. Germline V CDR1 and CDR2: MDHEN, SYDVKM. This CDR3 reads CASSFGGTFGNTIYF. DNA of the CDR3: TGTGCCAGCAGTTTTGGAGGAACGTTCGGAAACACCATATATTTT.

The CDR3 nucleotides are TGTGCCAGCAGTTCACAGACAGGGGGCGAGCAGTACTTC. This encodes CASSSQTGGEQYF. The chain uses TRBV12-3 or TRBV12-4 and TRBJ2-7; 9 bases are shared with TRBD1. Losses at the gene ends were 4 bases for V and 6 bases for J; bases not matched to a gene: 4. This CDR3 is 13 amino acids long.

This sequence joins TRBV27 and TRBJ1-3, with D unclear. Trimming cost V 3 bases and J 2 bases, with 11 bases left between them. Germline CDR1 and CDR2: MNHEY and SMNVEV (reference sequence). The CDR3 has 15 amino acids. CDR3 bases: TGTGCCAGCAGTTTGACCGGAGGAACTGGAAACACCATATATTTT. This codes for CASSLTGGTGNTIYF.

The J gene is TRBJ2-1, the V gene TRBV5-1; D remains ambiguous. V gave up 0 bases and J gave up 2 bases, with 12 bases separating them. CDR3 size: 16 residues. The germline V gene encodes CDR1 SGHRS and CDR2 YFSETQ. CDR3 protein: CASSLVSRGPYNEQFF. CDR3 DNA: TGCGCCAGCAGCTTGGTTTCTAGAGGTCCCTACAATGAGCAGTTCTTC.

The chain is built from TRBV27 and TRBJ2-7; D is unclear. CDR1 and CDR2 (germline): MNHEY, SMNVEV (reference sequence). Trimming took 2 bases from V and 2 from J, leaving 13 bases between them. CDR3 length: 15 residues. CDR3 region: CASSLQSPPTYEQYF. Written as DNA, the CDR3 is TGTGCCAGCAGTTTACAGTCCCCTCCCACCTACGAGCAGTACTTC.

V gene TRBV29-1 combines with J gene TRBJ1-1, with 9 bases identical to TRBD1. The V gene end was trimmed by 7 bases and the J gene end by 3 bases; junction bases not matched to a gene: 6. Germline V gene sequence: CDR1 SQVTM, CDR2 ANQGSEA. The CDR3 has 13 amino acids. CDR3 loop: CSGDWDRDTEAFF. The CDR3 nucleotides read TGCAGCGGAGACTGGGACAGGGACACTGAAGCTTTCTTT. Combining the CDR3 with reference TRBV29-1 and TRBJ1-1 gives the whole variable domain SAVISQKPSRDICQRGTSLTIQCQVDSQVTMMFWYRQQPGQSLTLIATANQGSEATYESGFVIDKFPISRPNLTFSTLTVSNMSPEDSSIYLCSGDWDRDTEAFFGQGTRLTVV.

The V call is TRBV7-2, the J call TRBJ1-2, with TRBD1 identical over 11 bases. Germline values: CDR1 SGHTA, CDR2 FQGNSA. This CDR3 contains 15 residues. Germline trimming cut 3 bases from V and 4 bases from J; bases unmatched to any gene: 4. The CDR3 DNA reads TGTGCCAGCAGCTTTATAGGACAGGGGGCCTATGGCTACACCTTC. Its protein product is CASSFIGQGAYGYTF.

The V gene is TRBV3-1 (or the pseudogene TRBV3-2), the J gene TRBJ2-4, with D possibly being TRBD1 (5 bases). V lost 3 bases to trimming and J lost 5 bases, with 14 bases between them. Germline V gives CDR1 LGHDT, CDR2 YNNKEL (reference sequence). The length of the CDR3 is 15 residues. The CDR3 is CASSHQVQGQNIQYF. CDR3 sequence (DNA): TGTGCCAGCAGCCACCAGGTTCAGGGTCAAAACATTCAGTACTTC.

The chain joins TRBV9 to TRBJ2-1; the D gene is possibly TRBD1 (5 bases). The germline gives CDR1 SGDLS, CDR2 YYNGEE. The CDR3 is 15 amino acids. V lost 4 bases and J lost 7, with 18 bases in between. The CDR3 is CASSLYSTGSNEQFF. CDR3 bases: TGTGCCAGCAGCCTCTACTCAACAGGAAGTAATGAGCAGTTCTTC.

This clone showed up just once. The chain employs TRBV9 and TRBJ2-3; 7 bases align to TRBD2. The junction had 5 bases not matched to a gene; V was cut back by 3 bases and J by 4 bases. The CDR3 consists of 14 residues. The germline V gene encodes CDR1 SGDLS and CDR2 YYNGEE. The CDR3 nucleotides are TGTGCCAGCAGCGACCCAAGCGGGGCAGATACGCAGTATTTT. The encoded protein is CASSDPSGADTQYF.

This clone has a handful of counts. CDR3 residues: CASSQVNLVATDTQYF. The CDR3 nucleotides are TGCGCCAGCAGCCAAGTTAATCTGGTAGCCACAGATACGCAGTATTTT. This chain connects TRBV4-1 to TRBJ2-3; D is undetermined. The ends were cut back, 1 base at V and 2 bases at J, with 13 bases in the middle. In germline, CDR1 is MGHRA, CDR2 YSYEKL. CDR3 length: 16 amino acids.

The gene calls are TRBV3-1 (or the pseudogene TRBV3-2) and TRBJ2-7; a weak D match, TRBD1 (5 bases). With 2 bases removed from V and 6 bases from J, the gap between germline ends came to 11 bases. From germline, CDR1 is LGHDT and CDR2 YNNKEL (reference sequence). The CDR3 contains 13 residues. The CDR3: CASSQSTGTEQYF. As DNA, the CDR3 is TGTGCCAGCAGCCAATCAACAGGCACCGAGCAGTACTTC.

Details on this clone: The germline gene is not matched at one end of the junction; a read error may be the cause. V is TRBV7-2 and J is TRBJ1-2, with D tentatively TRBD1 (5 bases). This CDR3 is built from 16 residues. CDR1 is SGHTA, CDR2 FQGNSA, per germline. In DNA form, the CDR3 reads TGTGCCAGCAGCAAACCGGGGAGGCAGGGAGACTACGGCTACACCTTC. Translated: CASSKPGRQGDYGYTF.

Written as DNA, the CDR3 is TGTGCCAGTAGAACTAGCGGGAGACGCGATACGCAGTATTTT. This translates into CASRTSGRRDTQYF. The J gene is TRBJ2-3, the V gene TRBV19, with 11 bases aligning to TRBD2. Trimming cost V 6 bases and J 6 bases; bases outside gene matches: 5. The CDR3 covers 14 residues. Germline values: CDR1 LNHDA, CDR2 SQIVND (reference sequence).

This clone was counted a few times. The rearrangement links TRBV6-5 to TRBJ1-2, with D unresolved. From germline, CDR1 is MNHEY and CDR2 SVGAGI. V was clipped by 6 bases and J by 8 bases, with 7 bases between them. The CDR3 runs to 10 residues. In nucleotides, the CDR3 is TGTGCCAGCAGCTATATAGGCTACACCTTC. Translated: CASSYIGYTF.

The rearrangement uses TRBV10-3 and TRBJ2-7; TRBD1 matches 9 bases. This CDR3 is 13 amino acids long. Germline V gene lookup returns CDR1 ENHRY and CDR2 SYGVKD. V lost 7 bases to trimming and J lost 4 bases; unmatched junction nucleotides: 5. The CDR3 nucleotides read TGTGCCATCAACCCCGGGACAGGGTACGAGCAGTACTTC. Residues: CAINPGTGYEQYF.

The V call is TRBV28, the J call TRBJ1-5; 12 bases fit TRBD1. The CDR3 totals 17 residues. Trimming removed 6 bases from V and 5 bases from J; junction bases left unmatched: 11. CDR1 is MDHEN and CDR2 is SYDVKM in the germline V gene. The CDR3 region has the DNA TGTGCCAGCAGCTCAGATTACGGGACAGGGGGCGATCAGCCCCAGCATTTT. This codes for CASSSDYGTGGDQPQHF.

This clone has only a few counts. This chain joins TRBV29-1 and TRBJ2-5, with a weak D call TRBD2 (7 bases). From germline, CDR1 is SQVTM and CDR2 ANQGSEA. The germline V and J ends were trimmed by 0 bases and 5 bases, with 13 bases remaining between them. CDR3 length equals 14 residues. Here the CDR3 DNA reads TGCAGCGTTGAAGATAGGGGGGGCGCCGAGACCCAGTACTTC. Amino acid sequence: CSVEDRGGAETQYF.